This TCR beta chain stems from a study of OX40 agonist ivuxolimab in advanced cancers. Overall study: All patients had ivuxolimab intravenously every 2 weeks at 0.01 to 10 mg/kg. Earlier anti-PD-1, anti-PD-L1 or anti-CTLA-4 therapy was permitted; around 40% had received some. Findings and caveats of the study: Which antigen the expanded peripheral T cells recognized is unknown.

The data were produced by immunoSEQ multiplex PCR, yet TCRdb's version contains in-frame clones alone and is incomplete. The profile covers about 36,000 clones, with about 81% appearing a single time and around 13% taken by the ten largest. The CDR3 runs 13 residues. V lost 6 bases and J 0 bases, leaving 6 bases between the germline ends. The germline gives CDR1 MNHEY, CDR2 SMNVEV (reference sequence). A note on this clone: The antigen remains undetermined.

Autoimmune disease history or systemic immunosuppression disqualified patients. The clonotype comes from an adult with an advanced solid tumor such as melanoma, head and neck, liver or kidney cancer. Material: CD4+ or CD8+ T cells sorted from blood, obtained in a trial of the OX40 agonist ivuxolimab. V is TRBV27 and J is TRBJ1-3; no firm D call. CDR3 in amino acids: CASSPASGNTIYF. The CDR3 DNA sequence: TGTGCCAGCAGCCCGGCCTCTGGAAACACCATATATTTT.